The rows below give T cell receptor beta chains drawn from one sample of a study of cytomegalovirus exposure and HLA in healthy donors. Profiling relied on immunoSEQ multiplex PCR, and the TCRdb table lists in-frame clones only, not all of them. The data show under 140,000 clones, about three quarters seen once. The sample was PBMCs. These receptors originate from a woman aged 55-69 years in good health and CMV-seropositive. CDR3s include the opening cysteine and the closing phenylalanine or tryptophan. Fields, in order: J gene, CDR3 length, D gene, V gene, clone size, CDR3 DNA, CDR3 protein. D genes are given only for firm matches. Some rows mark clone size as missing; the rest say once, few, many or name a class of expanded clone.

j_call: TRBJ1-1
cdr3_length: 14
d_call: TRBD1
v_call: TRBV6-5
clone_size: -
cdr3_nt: TGTGCCAGCAGTCCCGGGACAGCGAACACTGAAGCTTTCTTT
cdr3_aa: CASSPGTANTEAFF

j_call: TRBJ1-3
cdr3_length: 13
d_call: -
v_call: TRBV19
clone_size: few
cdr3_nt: TGTGCCAGTAATCAGGACTCTGGAAACACCATATATTTT
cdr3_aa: CASNQDSGNTIYF

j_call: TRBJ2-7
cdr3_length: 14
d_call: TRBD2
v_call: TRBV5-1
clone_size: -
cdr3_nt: TGCGCCAGCAGAAAGCGGGGGGGCAACTACGAGCAGTACTTC
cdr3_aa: CASRKRGGNYEQYF

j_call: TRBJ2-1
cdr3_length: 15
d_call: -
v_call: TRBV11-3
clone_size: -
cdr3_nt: TGTGCCAGCAGCCCAGCTACGGGTAGGAGTCATGAGCAGTTCTTC
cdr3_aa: CASSPATGRSHEQFF

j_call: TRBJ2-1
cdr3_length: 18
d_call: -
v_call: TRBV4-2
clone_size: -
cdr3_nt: TGTGCCAGCAGCCAAGACAGAGGTTTACTACTTTTCTACAATGAGCAGTTCTTC
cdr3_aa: CASSQDRGLLLFYNEQFF

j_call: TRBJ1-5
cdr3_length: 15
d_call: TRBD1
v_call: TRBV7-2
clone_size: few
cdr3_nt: TGTGCCAGCAGCGGGGGACAGGGGATGGTTCAGCCCCAGCATTTT
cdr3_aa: CASSGGQGMVQPQHF

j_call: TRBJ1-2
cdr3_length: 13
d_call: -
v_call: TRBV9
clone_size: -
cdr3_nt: TGTGCCAGCAGCGAGGGAGAGAGCTATGGCTACACCTTC
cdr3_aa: CASSEGESYGYTF

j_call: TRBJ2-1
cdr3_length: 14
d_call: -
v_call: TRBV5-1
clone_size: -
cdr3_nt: TGCGCCAGCAGCTCGTTCGAACTTGGCAATGAGCAGTTCTTC
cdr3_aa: CASSSFELGNEQFF

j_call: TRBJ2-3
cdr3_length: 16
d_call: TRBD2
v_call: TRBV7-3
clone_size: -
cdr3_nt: TGTGCCAGCAGCTTAACCGGGGGGGCCTTCACAGATACGCAGTATTTT
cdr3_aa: CASSLTGGAFTDTQYF

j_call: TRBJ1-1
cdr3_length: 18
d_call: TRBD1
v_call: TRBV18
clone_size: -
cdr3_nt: TGTGCCAGCTCACCAATCGAGGGGGCGGGCGAAAAGAACACTGAAGCTTTCTTT
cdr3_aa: CASSPIEGAGEKNTEAFF

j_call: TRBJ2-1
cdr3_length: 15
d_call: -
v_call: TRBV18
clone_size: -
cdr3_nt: TGTGCCAGCTCACATAGCCGCAGCTCCTACAATGAGCAGTTCTTC
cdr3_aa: CASSHSRSSYNEQFF

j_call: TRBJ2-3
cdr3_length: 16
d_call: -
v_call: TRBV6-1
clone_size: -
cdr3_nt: TGTGCCAGCAGTGAAATCGTGGGGGCACTTACAGATACGCAGTATTTT
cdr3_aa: CASSEIVGALTDTQYF

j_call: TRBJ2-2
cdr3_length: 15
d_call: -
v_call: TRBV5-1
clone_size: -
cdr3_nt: TGCGCCAGCAGCGGAGGGACCCCGAACACCGGGGAGCTGTTTTTT
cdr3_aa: CASSGGTPNTGELFF

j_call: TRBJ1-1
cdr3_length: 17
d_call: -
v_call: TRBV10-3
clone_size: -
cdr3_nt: TGTGCCATCATGCCCACTACAGGAGGGATGATGAACACTGAAGCTTTCTTT
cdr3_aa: CAIMPTTGGMMNTEAFF

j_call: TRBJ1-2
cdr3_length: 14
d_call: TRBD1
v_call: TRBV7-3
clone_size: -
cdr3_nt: TGTGCCAGCAGCTGGACCGGGACAGGGCTCGGCTACACCTTC
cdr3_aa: CASSWTGTGLGYTF

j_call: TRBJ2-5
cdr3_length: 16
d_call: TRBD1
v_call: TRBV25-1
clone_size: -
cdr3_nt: TGTGCCAGCAGTGGGGGACAGGGAGAAGTTAAAGAGACCCAGTACTTC
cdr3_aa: CASSGGQGEVKETQYF

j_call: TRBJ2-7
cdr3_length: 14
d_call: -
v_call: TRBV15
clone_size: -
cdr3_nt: TGTGCCACCAGCAGAGTTGGCGGTTCCTACGAGCAGTACTTC
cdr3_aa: CATSRVGGSYEQYF

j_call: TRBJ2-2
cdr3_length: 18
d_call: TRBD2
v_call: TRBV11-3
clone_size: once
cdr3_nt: TGTGCCAGCAGCGGGCGAGTAGCGGGACTCCACAACACCGGGGAGCTGTTTTTT
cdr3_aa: CASSGRVAGLHNTGELFF

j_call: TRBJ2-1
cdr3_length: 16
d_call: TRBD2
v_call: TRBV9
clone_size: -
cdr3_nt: TGTGCCAGCAGCCCTCCTCCCGGGACTAGCAGGAATGAGCAGTTCTTC
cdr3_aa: CASSPPPGTSRNEQFF

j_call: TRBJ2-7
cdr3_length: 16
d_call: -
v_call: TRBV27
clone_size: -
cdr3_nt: TGTGCCAGCAGTTTATTTGCTGGAGCCACGGACTACGAGCAGTACTTC
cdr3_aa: CASSLFAGATDYEQYF

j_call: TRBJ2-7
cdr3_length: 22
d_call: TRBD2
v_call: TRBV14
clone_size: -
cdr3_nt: TGTGCCAGCATCGAGCCGACTAGCGGGCAACCCCACCTAACCCCAGTATCCGGCGAGCAGTACTTC
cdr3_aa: CASIEPTSGQPHLTPVSGEQYF

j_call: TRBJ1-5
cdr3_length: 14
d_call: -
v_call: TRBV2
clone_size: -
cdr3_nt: TGTGCCAGCAGTTCGGGAGCGGGGGAACAGCCCCAGCATTTT
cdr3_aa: CASSSGAGEQPQHF